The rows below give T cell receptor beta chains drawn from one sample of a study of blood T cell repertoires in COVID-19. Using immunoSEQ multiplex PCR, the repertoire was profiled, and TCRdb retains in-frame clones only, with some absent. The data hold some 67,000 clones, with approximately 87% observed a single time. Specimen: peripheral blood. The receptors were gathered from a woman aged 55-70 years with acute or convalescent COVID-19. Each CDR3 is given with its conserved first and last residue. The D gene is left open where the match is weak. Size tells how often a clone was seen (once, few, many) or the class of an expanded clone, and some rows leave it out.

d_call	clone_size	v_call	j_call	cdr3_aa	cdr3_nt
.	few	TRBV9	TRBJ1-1	CASSSRGWAEAFF	TGTGCCAGCAGCTCAAGGGGTTGGGCTGAAGCTTTCTTT
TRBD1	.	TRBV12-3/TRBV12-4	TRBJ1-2	CASRRDRAYGYTF	TGTGCCAGCAGACGAGACAGGGCCTATGGCTACACCTTC
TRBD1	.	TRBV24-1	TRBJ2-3	CATSGGGESDTQYF	TGTGCCACCAGTGGAGGGGGCGAATCGGATACGCAGTATTTT
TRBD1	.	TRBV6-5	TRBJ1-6	CASRVDRESPLHF	TGTGCCAGCAGAGTCGACAGGGAATCACCCCTCCACTTT
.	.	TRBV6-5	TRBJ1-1	CASSPGTGQHEAFF	TGTGCCAGCAGCCCGGGCACCGGACAGCATGAAGCTTTCTTT
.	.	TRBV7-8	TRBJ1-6	CASSTLLNSPLHF	TGTGCCAGCAGCACTCTGCTTAATTCACCCCTCCACTTT
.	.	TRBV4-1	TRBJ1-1	CASSQDRVMNTEAFF	TGCGCCAGCAGCCAAGATAGAGTGATGAACACTGAAGCTTTCTTT
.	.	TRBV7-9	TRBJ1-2	CASSLGLEGGAYGYTF	TGTGCCAGCAGCTTAGGTTTGGAAGGGGGGGCCTATGGCTACACCTTC
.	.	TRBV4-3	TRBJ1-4	CASSPSAVHQGATNEKLFF	TGCGCCAGCAGCCCCTCGGCCGTTCACCAGGGCGCAACTAATGAAAAACTGTTTTTT
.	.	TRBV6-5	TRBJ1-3	CASSPGGTIYF	TGTGCCAGCAGCCCAGGTGGGACCATATATTTT
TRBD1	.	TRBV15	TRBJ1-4	CATSRDPTGGLEKLFF	TGTGCCACCAGCAGAGACCCCACAGGGGGACTTGAAAAACTGTTTTTT
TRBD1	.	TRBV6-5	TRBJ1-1	CASTWDRRVTEAFF	TGTGCCAGCACTTGGGACAGGCGGGTCACTGAAGCTTTCTTT
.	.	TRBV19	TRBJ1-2	CASSNQGYGYTF	TGTGCCAGTAGTAACCAGGGTTATGGCTACACCTTC
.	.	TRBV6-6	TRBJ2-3	CATLGPTDTQYF	TGTGCCACACTAGGCCCCACAGATACGCAGTATTTT
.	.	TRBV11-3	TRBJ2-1	CASSTQGNEQFF	TGTGCCAGCAGCACACAGGGTAATGAGCAGTTCTTC
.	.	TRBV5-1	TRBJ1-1	CASSKEGGRSTEAFF	TGCGCCAGCAGCAAGGAGGGGGGGCGAAGCACTGAAGCTTTCTTT
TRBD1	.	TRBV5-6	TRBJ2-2	CASSSMGQGKYSVTGELFF	TGTGCCAGCAGCTCAATGGGACAGGGGAAGTATAGTGTCACCGGGGAGCTGTTTTTT
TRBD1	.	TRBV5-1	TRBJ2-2	CASSLSPTGGRSTGELFF	TGCGCCAGCAGCTTAAGCCCGACAGGGGGCAGGAGCACCGGGGAGCTGTTTTTT